The rows below give T cell receptor beta chains drawn from one sample of a study of spatial heterogeneity in lung cancer. Each CDR3 protein gets one entry after TCRdb re-called the 5' RACE reads with MiXCR. The sample carries some 29,000 distinct CDR3 sequences, around 8.4% recorded once. The sample was PBMCs, taken at surgery. Every receptor here comes from a female donor with early-stage non-small cell lung cancer. CDR3s include the opening cysteine and the closing phenylalanine or tryptophan. Fields, in order: clone size, V gene, J gene, D gene, CDR3 protein, CDR3 DNA. D genes are given only for firm matches. A row's size may be missing; if present it is once, few, many or a size class.

few	TRBV20-1	TRBJ1-6	TRBD1	CSARGQGFLGNSPLHF	TGCAGTGCTAGAGGACAGGGGTTTTTGGGTAATTCACCCCTCCACTTT
many	TRBV29-1	TRBJ2-1	TRBD2	CSGFLAEDNNEQFF	TGCAGCGGTTTCCTAGCGGAAGATAACAATGAGCAGTTCTTC
NA	TRBV5-1	TRBJ2-6	NA	CASSLDRTGANVLTF	TGCGCCAGCAGCTTGGATAGAACTGGGGCCAACGTCCTGACTTTC
few	TRBV5-1	TRBJ2-1	NA	CASSLVVGSYNEQFF	TGCGCCAGCAGCTTGGTGGTAGGCTCCTACAATGAGCAGTTCTTC
many	TRBV29-1	TRBJ2-3	NA	CSVVADSGRLDTQYF	TGCAGCGTTGTTGCGGACAGCGGGCGCCTCGATACGCAGTATTTT
NA	TRBV2	TRBJ2-5	TRBD1	CASSAGTVETQYF	TGTGCCAGCAGTGCCGGGACAGTGGAGACCCAGTACTTC
many	TRBV6-6	TRBJ1-2	NA	CASSDREWNYGYTF	TGTGCCAGCAGTGACAGAGAATGGAACTATGGCTACACCTTC
many	TRBV7-9	TRBJ1-3	TRBD1	CASSLTLDRERNTIYF	TGTGCCAGCAGCCTTACCCTTGACAGGGAGCGGAACACCATATATTTT
NA	TRBV6-2/TRBV6-3	TRBJ1-4	NA	CASSRMDPGEKLFF	TGTGCCAGCAGTCGGATGGACCCGGGGGAAAAACTGTTTTTT
few	TRBV12-2	TRBJ2-7	NA	CASRDLGDRQAYEQYF	TGTGCAAGTCGGGACCTGGGGGACAGGCAAGCCTACGAGCAGTACTTC
many	TRBV18	TRBJ2-3	NA	CASSSTATRSTDTQYF	TGTGCCAGCTCATCGACTGCAACTAGGAGCACAGATACGCAGTATTTT
many	TRBV27	TRBJ2-5	NA	CASSRQQDLYQETQYF	TGTGCCAGCAGTCGTCAACAGGACCTGTACCAAGAGACCCAGTACTTC
NA	TRBV2	TRBJ1-1	NA	CASSEALRGIAAFF	TGTGCCAGCAGTGAAGCGCTTCGGGGGATTGCGGCTTTCTTT
few	TRBV9	TRBJ2-1	NA	CASSAHPPGQIYNEQFF	TGTGCCAGCAGCGCACATCCACCGGGACAAATATACAATGAGCAGTTCTTC
many	TRBV10-3	TRBJ1-2	NA	CAISEMGVDGYTF	TGTGCCATCAGTGAAATGGGAGTTGATGGCTACACCTTC
NA	TRBV6-6	TRBJ1-5	TRBD1	CASSYSGLLGQDNQPQHF	TGTGCCAGCAGTTACTCGGGGCTACTCGGACAGGACAATCAGCCCCAGCATTTT
medium-sized	TRBV12-3/TRBV12-4	TRBJ2-2	NA	CASSFPGSGELFF	TGTGCCAGCAGTTTTCCGGGGTCCGGGGAGCTGTTTTTT
NA	TRBV14	TRBJ1-2	NA	CASSQDWVRYGYTF	TGTGCCAGCAGCCAAGATTGGGTGCGGTATGGCTACACCTTC
many	TRBV28	TRBJ2-3	NA	CASSLEYFRGRGPSTDTQYF	TGTGCCAGCAGTTTAGAGTATTTTAGGGGGAGGGGGCCTTCCACAGATACGCAGTATTTT
many	TRBV28	TRBJ2-1	TRBD2	CASYSGSSYNEQFF	TGTGCCAGTTACAGCGGGAGCTCCTACAATGAGCAGTTCTTC
many	TRBV9	TRBJ2-6	NA	CASSVHSGANVLTF	TGTGCCAGCAGCGTTCACTCTGGGGCCAACGTCCTGACTTTC
few	TRBV30	TRBJ2-2	NA	CAWLPGYPTGELFF	TGTGCCTGGCTCCCCGGCTACCCCACCGGGGAGCTGTTTTTT
many	TRBV13	TRBJ2-1	TRBD2	CASSLLAGGLYEQFF	TGTGCCAGCAGCTTATTAGCGGGAGGTTTGTATGAGCAGTTCTTC
NA	TRBV2	TRBJ1-1	NA	CASILSGVTRAFF	TGTGCCAGCATCCTATCCGGGGTTACAAGGGCTTTCTTT
NA	TRBV2	TRBJ2-7	TRBD2	CARGTSGSYEQYF	TGTGCCAGGGGGACTAGCGGGAGCTACGAGCAGTACTTC
NA	TRBV5-4	TRBJ2-1	NA	CASSLAGRNYNEQFF	TGTGCCAGCAGCTTGGCAGGGCGAAATTACAATGAGCAGTTCTTC
many	TRBV27	TRBJ1-6	NA	CASRGGGGRRKPLHF	TGTGCCAGCAGGGGGGGCGGGGGCCGGCGTAAACCCCTCCACTTT
many	TRBV7-2	TRBJ2-1	NA	CASSFSGSQYNEQFF	TGTGCCAGCAGCTTTTCGGGATCCCAGTACAATGAGCAGTTCTTC
few	TRBV29-1	TRBJ2-1	TRBD2	CSVGGQSSYNEQFF	TGCAGCGTGGGAGGGCAGAGCTCCTACAATGAGCAGTTCTTC
many	TRBV10-3	TRBJ2-3	NA	CAISESSTRTDTQYF	TGTGCCATCAGTGAGTCGTCTACTCGCACAGATACGCAGTATTTT
many	TRBV20-1	TRBJ2-7	NA	CSARDGSSYEQYF	TGCAGTGCTAGAGACGGCAGCTCCTACGAGCAGTACTTC
many	TRBV10-3	TRBJ2-1	NA	CAISENSYEQFF	TGTGCCATCAGTGAGAACAGTTATGAGCAGTTCTTC
many	TRBV9	TRBJ2-3	TRBD2	CASSERTSGRDTQYF	TGTGCCAGCAGCGAACGGACTAGCGGGAGGGATACGCAGTATTTT
many	TRBV6-5	TRBJ2-7	NA	CASSYQGREYRSEQYF	TGTGCCAGCAGTTACCAGGGGCGGGAGTATAGATCCGAGCAGTACTTC
NA	TRBV7-3	TRBJ2-1	NA	CASSLSQAPIYNEQFF	TGTGCCAGCAGCTTATCCCAGGCCCCAATCTACAATGAGCAGTTCTTC
many	TRBV7-9	TRBJ2-1	NA	CASSPRPSGPESSYNEQFF	TGTGCCAGCAGCCCAAGGCCCAGCGGCCCAGAGAGTTCCTACAATGAGCAGTTCTTC
many	TRBV5-1	TRBJ2-1	TRBD2	CASSFSSGGSYNEQFF	TGCGCCAGCAGCTTTTCTAGCGGGGGGAGTTACAATGAGCAGTTCTTC
few	TRBV12-3/TRBV12-4	TRBJ2-7	NA	CASSLGSYEQYF	TGTGCCAGCAGTTTAGGATCCTACGAGCAGTACTTC
NA	TRBV3-1	TRBJ2-7	NA	CASSPFGGPYEQYF	TGTGCCAGCAGCCCCTTTGGGGGACCCTACGAGCAGTACTTC
NA	TRBV29-1	TRBJ1-1	NA	CSVSRGDAEAFF	TGCAGCGTTTCCAGGGGTGATGCTGAAGCTTTCTTT
NA	TRBV27	TRBJ2-3	TRBD1	CASSFGQGYTQYF	TGTGCCAGCAGTTTTGGACAGGGATATACGCAGTATTTT
NA	TRBV28	TRBJ2-7	TRBD2	CASRAGGMYEQYF	TGTGCCAGTCGGGCGGGAGGGATGTACGAGCAGTACTTC
many	TRBV4-2	TRBJ2-4	NA	CASSQDGGLGKNIQYF	TGTGCCAGCAGCCAAGATGGGGGACTGGGGAAAAACATTCAGTACTTC
NA	TRBV2	TRBJ2-4	NA	CASSGSGKNIQYF	TGTGCCAGCAGTGGTTCGGGCAAAAACATTCAGTACTTC
many	TRBV5-1	TRBJ2-1	TRBD2	CASSMTSGSYNEQFF	TGCGCCAGCAGCATGACTAGCGGATCCTACAATGAGCAGTTCTTC
many	TRBV29-1	TRBJ2-3	NA	CSVAKSDTDTQYF	TGCAGCGTTGCTAAAAGCGACACAGATACGCAGTATTTT
NA	TRBV24-1	TRBJ1-5	NA	CATSDFRNQPQHF	TGTGCCACCAGTGATTTCCGGAATCAGCCCCAGCATTTT
NA	TRBV7-9	TRBJ2-5	NA	CASKLQGTQETQYF	TGTGCCAGCAAGCTCCAGGGTACGCAAGAGACCCAGTACTTC
many	TRBV7-2	TRBJ1-6	NA	CASSVGTLSPLHF	TGTGCCAGCAGCGTCGGGACACTTTCACCCCTCCACTTT
many	TRBV2	TRBJ2-3	TRBD1	CASSLKRQGERTDTQYF	TGTGCCAGCAGCTTAAAAAGACAGGGGGAACGGACAGATACGCAGTATTTT
NA	TRBV5-1	TRBJ1-2	NA	CASSRLFIPDRHGYTF	TGCGCCAGCAGCCGGCTATTTATACCTGACAGGCATGGCTACACCTTC
many	TRBV7-8	TRBJ1-4	NA	CASSGVREKLFF	TGTGCCAGCAGTGGAGTCCGAGAAAAACTGTTTTTT
many	TRBV28	TRBJ2-5	NA	CASSSPAAAGGTQYF	TGTGCCAGCAGTTCTCCCGCGGCTGCCGGCGGGACCCAGTACTTC
NA	TRBV7-9	TRBJ1-6	TRBD1	CASSSQDRLGSPLHF	TGTGCCAGCAGCTCCCAGGACAGGTTGGGTTCACCCCTCCACTTT
many	TRBV12-3/TRBV12-4	TRBJ2-4	TRBD2	CASSGRGNIQYF	TGTGCCAGCAGCGGGAGGGGAAACATTCAGTACTTC